This entry describes one TCR beta chain. The antigen is unknown. These data are taken from a study of a mutant IDH1 vaccine in newly diagnosed glioma. The J segment lost 4 bases and the V segment lost 0 bases, leaving 6 bases of the junction unmatched. There are 16 residues in the CDR3. Germline V gene data show CDR1 as MNHEY and CDR2 as SVGAGI. Assay used: immunoSEQ multiplex PCR; TCRdb lists only in-frame clones, some missing. The table lists tens of thousands of clones, around 83% of them singletons. Time point reported: week 47, end of study. In the vaccine, a single dose held 300 ug of the mutant IDH1 20-mer peptide, along with topical imiquimod.

The specimen was PBMCs, collected from a glioma patient whose treatment included an IDH1 peptide vaccine. This sequence was found in a woman in her 50s with glioma. The rearrangement joins TRBV6-5 to TRBJ2-1; 7 bases match TRBD1. CDR3 region: CASSYSRGTVYNEQFF. Here the CDR3 DNA reads TGTGCCAGCAGTTACTCGCGAGGGACAGTGTACAATGAGCAGTTCTTC.